Sequencing of this T cell receptor (beta chain) was carried out in a study of T cells in Graves' hyperthyroidism and ophthalmopathy. The CDR3 runs 15 residues. The ends were cut back, 5 bases at V and 1 base at J, with 11 bases in the middle. Germline CDR1 SEHNR, CDR2 FQNEAQ (reference sequence). This clonotype appeared many times. No antigen is known for it. Uncontrolled infection, other autoimmune disease, pregnancy or lactation led to exclusion. Source material for PBMCs was more than 9.5 ml fresh peripheral blood. Findings of the study overall: Model-based prediction identified ophthalmopathy a median 6.5 months prior to its onset. Blood samples included most of the expanded thyroid clonotypes exceeding 0.001.

The investigators amplified TCR beta CDR3 regions from RNA transcripts. The HTBI primer set served for first-round RT-PCR of the TCR CDR3. Each CDR3 protein gets one entry after TCRdb re-called the multiplex PCR reads with MiXCR. The sample shows about 300,000 distinct CDR3 sequences, more than 10% of them seen only once. The sequence was obtained from a woman between 25 and 40 years old with Graves' hyperthyroidism that later progressed to Graves' ophthalmopathy. This chain joins TRBV7-9 and TRBJ2-2; D tentatively reads TRBD1 or TRBD2 (5 bases each). The specimen was blood. Here the CDR3 reads CASSQGPQNTGELFF. The CDR3 coding sequence is TGTGCCAGCAGCCAGGGACCACAGAACACCGGGGAGCTGTTTTTT.